This T cell receptor (beta chain) was retrieved from a study of blood T cells in healthy people across ages. Sample-barcoded 5' priming and a J-beta primer mix drove a second PCR of 7 to 11 cycles. TCRdb reprocessed the 5' RACE reads via MiXCR and lists one record per CDR3 protein. The table shows over 600,000 distinct CDR3 sequences, with roughly 20% occurring only once. Germline V gene lookup returns CDR1 SQVTM and CDR2 ANQGSEA. The V gene lost 4 bases and the J gene lost 4 bases, with 13 bases spanning the gap. CDR3 length equals 13 residues. Sequencing was performed on blood. This receptor was taken from a man in his 70s in good health. The chain couples TRBV29-1 to TRBJ1-1; maybe TRBD1 (5 bases). In nucleotides, the CDR3 is TGCAGCGTTGCGGGGGGGTCCCGCACTGAAGCTTTCTTT. Amino acid sequence: CSVAGGSRTEAFF.